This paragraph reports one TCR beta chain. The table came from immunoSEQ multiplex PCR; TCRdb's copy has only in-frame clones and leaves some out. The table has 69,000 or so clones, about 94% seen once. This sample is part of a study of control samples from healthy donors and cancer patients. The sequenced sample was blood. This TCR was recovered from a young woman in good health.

This CDR3 reads CASSDPRKSTDTQYF. As DNA, the CDR3 is TGTGCCAGCAGCGATCCTAGGAAAAGCACAGATACGCAGTATTTT. The V call is TRBV5-4, the J call TRBJ2-3; D gene uncertain. The CDR3 contains 15 residues. Germline V gene data show CDR1 as SGHNT and CDR2 as YYREEE (reference sequence). The V and J ends lost 4 bases and 0 bases respectively, with 12 bases between them.